Sequencing of this TCR beta chain was carried out in a study of immune evolution from preneoplasia to lung adenocarcinoma. General observations from the study: Top clone share appeared to fall from AAH through AIS, MIA, adenocarcinoma. T cell clonality was higher in KRAS-mutant than EGFR-mutant or wild-type nodules.

Assay used: immunoSEQ multiplex PCR; TCRdb lists only in-frame clones, some missing. Here the sample spans 14,000 or so clones, about 85% being singletons. The CDR3 is made up of 10 amino acids. V was cut by 1 base and J by 5 bases, with 0 bases left in between. CDR1 and CDR2 (germline): GTSNPN, SVGIG (reference sequence). On this clone itself: Antigen specificity is unknown.

The sample consisted of FFPE lung adenocarcinoma in situ tissue. The TCR comes from an older donor with lung adenocarcinoma. The J gene is TRBJ1-3, the V gene TRBV30; D gene ambiguous. This chain's CDR3 is CAWSGNTIYF. CDR3 coding DNA: TGTGCCTGGAGTGGAAACACCATATATTTT. Together with reference TRBV30 and TRBJ1-3, the CDR3 gives the full variable domain: SQTIHQWPATLVQPVGSPLSLECTVEGTSNPNLYWYRQAAGRGLQLLFYSVGIGQISSEVPQNLSASRPQDRQFILSSKKLLLSDSGFYLCAWSGNTIYFGEGSWLTVV.